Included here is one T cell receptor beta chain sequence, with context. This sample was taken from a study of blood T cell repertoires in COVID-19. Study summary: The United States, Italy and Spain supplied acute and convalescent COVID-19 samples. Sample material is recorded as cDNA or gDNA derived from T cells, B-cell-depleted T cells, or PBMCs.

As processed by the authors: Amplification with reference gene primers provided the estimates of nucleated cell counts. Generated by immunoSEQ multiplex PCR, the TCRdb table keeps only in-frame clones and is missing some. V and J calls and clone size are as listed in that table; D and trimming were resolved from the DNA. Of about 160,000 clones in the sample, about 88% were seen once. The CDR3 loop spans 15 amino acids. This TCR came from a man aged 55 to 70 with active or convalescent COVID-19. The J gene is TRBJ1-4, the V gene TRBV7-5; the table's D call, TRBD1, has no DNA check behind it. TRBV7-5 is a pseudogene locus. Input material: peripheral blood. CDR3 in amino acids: CVRSSGGPTNEKLFF. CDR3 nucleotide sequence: TGTGTCAGAAGCTCAGGGGGCCCAACTAATGAAAAACTGTTTTTT.